The rows below give T cell receptor beta chains drawn from one sample of a study of blood T cell repertoires in COVID-19. The table came from immunoSEQ multiplex PCR; TCRdb's copy has only in-frame clones and leaves some out. The repertoire consists of 200,000 to 250,000 clones, with roughly four fifths occurring once and the leading ten covering 7.4%. The sample taken for sequencing was peripheral blood. The receptors shown here come from a woman aged 45-65 years with acute or convalescent COVID-19. The CDR3 runs from the conserved cysteine through the conserved F or W. A D gene is named only where the DNA matches it firmly. Only part of the rows carry a size: once, few, many, or a class if the clone is expanded.

v_call,j_call,clone_size,d_call,cdr3_nt,cdr3_aa
TRBV27,TRBJ2-2,-,-,TGTGCCAGCAGTTACGGGTTGGGTTACACCGGGGAGCTGTTTTTT,CASSYGLGYTGELFF
TRBV4-2,TRBJ2-2,-,TRBD1,TGTGCCAGCAGCCAACAGGGACAGGGTATGGCCGGGGAGCTGTTTTTT,CASSQQGQGMAGELFF
TRBV27,TRBJ1-5,-,TRBD1,TGTGCCAGCACCTTAACGGGGACAGGGGACCAGCCCCAGCATTTT,CASTLTGTGDQPQHF
TRBV14,TRBJ1-2,few,TRBD1,TGTGCCAGCAGCCAAGCACAGGGGCGTGGCTACACCTTC,CASSQAQGRGYTF
TRBV7-2,TRBJ2-7,-,-,-,CASSILDRGSEQYF
TRBV15,TRBJ2-3,-,-,TGTGCCACCAGCCCAGGGAGGACAGATACGCAGTATTTT,CATSPGRTDTQYF
TRBV29-1,TRBJ1-1,-,-,TGCAGCGGATTCAGGGGAGCGGCTGAAGCTTTCTTT,CSGFRGAAEAFF
TRBV28,TRBJ1-2,-,TRBD1,TGTGCCAGCAGTTTACGGGACAGCTGGTGGGGATACTATGGCTACACCTTC,CASSLRDSWWGYYGYTF
TRBV25-1,TRBJ1-5,-,TRBD1,TGTGCCAGCGGTACAGGGGCTAGCAATCAGCCCCAGCATTTT,CASGTGASNQPQHF
TRBV7-2,TRBJ2-1,-,TRBD1,TGTGCCAGCAGCGCCAACAGGGGGACCTACAATGAGCAGTTCTTC,CASSANRGTYNEQFF
TRBV11-2,TRBJ2-1,-,-,TGTGCCAGCAGCATTACTAGATACAATGAGCAGTTCTTC,CASSITRYNEQFF